The T cell receptor (beta chain) described here comes from a study of T cell repertoires in cytomegalovirus infection. Regarding the study as a whole: Predominance within the ex vivo response was attributable to HLA-C-restricted CMV-specific TCR beta clonotypes.

With respect to this clonotype: Its antigen is still unknown.

Germline CDR1 is SGHVS and CDR2 is FQNEAQ. The CDR3 sequence is 17 residues long. Trimming removed 0 bases from V and 0 bases from J, with 12 bases in between. TCRdb redid the calling of the reads with MiXCR, one entry per CDR3 protein. The table includes approximately 500,000 distinct CDR3 sequences, around 10% detected once. Sequencing used PBMCs. This sequence originates from a human donor in good health (CMV status not recorded). Some clones in this sample may be carry-over from other donors' samples. This chain uses TRBV7-8 with TRBJ2-4, with TRBD2 as a possible D gene (5 bases). CDR3 sequence reads: CASSLARVGQAKNIQYF. The DNA of the CDR3 is TGTGCCAGCAGCTTAGCGAGGGTAGGCCAAGCCAAAAACATTCAGTACTTC.